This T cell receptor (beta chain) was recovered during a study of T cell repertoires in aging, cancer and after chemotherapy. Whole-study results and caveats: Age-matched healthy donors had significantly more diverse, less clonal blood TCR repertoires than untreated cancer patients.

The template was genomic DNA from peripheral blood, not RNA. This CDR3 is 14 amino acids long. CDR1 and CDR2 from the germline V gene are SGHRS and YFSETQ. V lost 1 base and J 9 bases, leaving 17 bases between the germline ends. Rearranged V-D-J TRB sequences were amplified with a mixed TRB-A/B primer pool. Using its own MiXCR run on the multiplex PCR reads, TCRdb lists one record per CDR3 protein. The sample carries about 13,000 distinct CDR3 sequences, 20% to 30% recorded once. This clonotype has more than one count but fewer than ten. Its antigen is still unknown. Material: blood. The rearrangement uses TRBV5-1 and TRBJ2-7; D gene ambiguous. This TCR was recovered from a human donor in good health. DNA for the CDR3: TGCGCCAGCAGCTTGTCTCAGGCCCTACGAGGGCAGTACTTC. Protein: CASSLSQALRGQYF.